Given below is one T cell receptor (beta chain) in context. The antigen is undetermined. Germline V gives CDR1 LNHNV, CDR2 YYDKDF (reference sequence). V shed 5 bases and J shed 1 base, with 11 bases lying between them. The CDR3 has 15 residues. The data were produced by immunoSEQ multiplex PCR, yet TCRdb's version contains in-frame clones alone and is incomplete. The sample holds around 720,000 clones, more than 70% seen once. The sample is drawn from a study of shared clonotypes between healthy human individuals. CD4+ cell separation produced CD45RA+ naive and CD45RA-negative memory subsets. Findings of the study overall: Large depth notwithstanding, sorted-subset sequencing proved incomplete by rarefaction.

Material for sequencing was memory CD4+ T cells sorted from blood. As for subset: CD45RA-negative fraction. The source of this sequence is a woman in her twenties or thirties in good health. The rearrangement links TRBV15 to TRBJ2-2, with D tentatively TRBD2 (6 bases). The CDR3 DNA sequence: TGTGCCACCAGCCGGGACTCCTTGAACACCGGGGAGCTGTTTTTT. It is translated as CATSRDSLNTGELFF. The entire variable domain, with the rest obtained from reference TRBV15 and TRBJ2-2, is as follows: DAMVIQNPRYQVTQFGKPVTLSCSQTLNHNVMYWYQQKSSQAPKLLFHYYDKDFNNEADTPDNFQSRRPNTSFCFLDIRSPGLGDTAMYLCATSRDSLNTGELFFGEGSRLTVL.